The rows below give T cell receptor beta chains drawn from one sample of a study of cytomegalovirus exposure and HLA in healthy donors. Clones were sequenced by immunoSEQ multiplex PCR, and TCRdb holds only the in-frame ones, with some missing. The top ten hold about 2% of the sample, which has 110,000 or so clones, almost 90% seen once. Input material: PBMCs. These receptors came from a woman under 30 in good health and CMV-seronegative. CDR3s include the opening cysteine and the closing phenylalanine or tryptophan. D genes are given only for firm matches. The size field is filled for only some rows; it gives once, few, many or a size class.

clone_size j_call v_call d_call cdr3_length cdr3_aa cdr3_nt
once TRBJ1-5 TRBV18 NA 17 CASSPTTGRYSNQPQHF TGTGCCAGCTCACCGACGACAGGACGATATAGCAATCAGCCCCAGCATTTT
NA TRBJ1-4 TRBV7-2 NA 15 CASSLPSGTNEKLFF TGTGCCAGCAGCTTACCTAGCGGAACTAATGAAAAACTGTTTTTT
NA TRBJ2-7 TRBV4-1 TRBD1 13 CASSLNRGFEQYF TGCGCCAGCAGCCTAAACAGGGGGTTTGAGCAGTACTTC
NA TRBJ2-7 TRBV4-3 TRBD2 13 CASSQGLGYEQYF TGCGCCAGCAGCCAGGGACTAGGGTACGAGCAGTACTTC
few TRBJ2-7 TRBV27 NA 11 CARDIVYEQYF TGTGCCAGGGACATAGTATACGAGCAGTACTTC
NA TRBJ2-7 TRBV5-4 TRBD2 15 CASSLAGTSSYEQYF TGTGCCAGCAGCTTGGCAGGGACTAGCTCCTACGAGCAGTACTTC
NA TRBJ2-1 TRBV4-1 NA 16 CASSLLDMVVYNEQFF TGCGCCAGCAGCCTATTGGACATGGTGGTTTACAATGAGCAGTTCTTC
few TRBJ2-5 TRBV7-6 TRBD2 15 CASSLFSGGQETQYF TGTGCCAGCAGCTTATTCAGCGGGGGGCAAGAGACCCAGTACTTC
NA TRBJ2-7 TRBV6-5 TRBD1 15 CASSYQGQGIYEQYF TGTGCCAGCAGTTACCAGGGACAGGGGATCTACGAGCAGTACTTC
NA TRBJ2-7 TRBV6-5 NA 13 CASGPAPPNEQYF TGTGCCAGCGGCCCCGCCCCCCCGAACGAGCAGTACTTC
NA TRBJ2-5 TRBV5-5 TRBD1 18 CASQLGLGATGGLETQYF TGTGCATCGCAGCTTGGGCTGGGCGCGACAGGGGGCCTAGAGACCCAGTACTTC
NA TRBJ2-7 TRBV21-1 NA 12 CASSKARAVPRF TGTGCCAGCAGCAAAGCGCGGGCTGTCCCCCGATTC
NA TRBJ2-7 TRBV7-3 TRBD1 13 CASSPQGAGEQYF TGTGCCAGCAGCCCCCAGGGGGCGGGTGAGCAGTACTTC
NA TRBJ1-1 TRBV7-2 TRBD1 19 CASSWPFVGRGKAVTEAFF TGTGCCAGCAGCTGGCCTTTTGTAGGCAGGGGGAAGGCGGTCACTGAAGCTTTCTTT
NA TRBJ1-3 TRBV18 TRBD1 15 CASSPPGRGLNTIYF TGTGCCAGCTCACCCCCGGGCAGGGGGCTGAACACCATATATTTT
NA TRBJ2-1 TRBV4-3 NA 17 CASSPEGRGQMGNEQFF TGCGCCAGCAGCCCCGAAGGGCGGGGACAGATGGGCAATGAGCAGTTCTTC
NA TRBJ2-1 TRBV7-9 TRBD2 16 CASRVRGGRAVNEQFF TGTGCCAGCAGGGTTCGTGGCGGGAGGGCCGTCAATGAGCAGTTCTTC
few TRBJ1-6 TRBV6-1 NA 14 CASSAGPYNSPLHF TGTGCCAGCTCCGCGGGCCCATATAATTCACCCCTCCACTTT
many TRBJ1-4 TRBV30 TRBD1 17 CAWSSVVRGRMAEKLFF TGTGCCTGGAGTTCAGTTGTCAGGGGGCGCATGGCTGAAAAACTGTTTTTT
once TRBJ1-2 TRBV6-6 NA 12 CASNGGSWGYTF TGTGCCAGCAACGGAGGGTCCTGGGGCTACACCTTC
NA TRBJ2-1 TRBV28 TRBD2 19 CASSRTGLVGEYSYNEQFF TGTGCCAGCAGTCGGACGGGACTAGTCGGGGAATACTCCTACAATGAGCAGTTCTTC
NA TRBJ2-2 TRBV28 NA 14 CASSLPGITGELFF TGTGCCAGCAGTTTACCGGGAATCACCGGGGAGCTGTTTTTT
NA TRBJ2-1 TRBV9 TRBD1 16 CASSVGEGGMGSEQFF TGTGCCAGCAGCGTAGGAGAAGGGGGCATGGGTAGTGAGCAGTTCTTC
NA TRBJ1-1 TRBV27 NA 13 CASSLSTGTEAFF TGTGCCAGCAGTTTATCTACGGGAACTGAAGCTTTCTTT
NA TRBJ1-1 TRBV5-6 NA 13 CASSPGMNTEAFF TGTGCCAGCAGCCCCGGGATGAACACTGAAGCTTTCTTT
NA TRBJ2-1 TRBV27 TRBD2 16 CASSLRPGTSGNEQFF TGTGCCAGCAGTTTACGTCCCGGGACTAGCGGTAATGAGCAGTTCTTC
once TRBJ2-5 TRBV29-1 TRBD2 13 CSVDSGGAQTQYF TGCAGCGTTGATAGCGGGGGGGCCCAGACCCAGTACTTC
NA TRBJ2-2 TRBV10-3 TRBD2 15 CAILGGGKNTGELFF TGTGCCATCCTCGGCGGGGGGAAGAACACCGGGGAGCTGTTTTTT
few TRBJ2-7 TRBV5-6 NA 18 CASSPLFATGRDSYEQYF TGTGCCAGCAGCCCTCTATTCGCGACAGGGCGGGATTCCTACGAGCAGTACTTC
NA TRBJ2-2 TRBV5-8 TRBD2 14 CASRKLADTGELFF TGTGCCAGCAGGAAACTAGCGGACACCGGGGAGCTGTTTTTT
NA TRBJ1-5 TRBV18 TRBD1 16 CASSPPRGQGHQPQHF TGTGCCAGCTCACCACCTAGGGGGCAGGGTCATCAGCCCCAGCATTTT
NA TRBJ2-3 TRBV28 TRBD2 17 CASSLTSGRARLDTQYF TGTGCCAGCAGTTTAACTAGCGGGAGGGCCAGGTTAGATACGCAGTATTTT
NA TRBJ1-1 TRBV2 TRBD1 15 CASRTDRAMNTEAFF TGTGCCAGCAGGACGGACAGGGCGATGAACACTGAAGCTTTCTTT
NA TRBJ1-6 TRBV25-1 TRBD1 13 CASSGGYNSPLHF TGTGCCAGCTCAGGGGGGTATAATTCACCCCTCCACTTT
NA TRBJ2-7 TRBV6-5 TRBD2 15 CASRRHGEGLYEQYF TGTGCCAGCAGGCGGCACGGGGAGGGGCTCTACGAGCAGTACTTC
NA TRBJ2-7 TRBV18 NA 12 CASSLDEAEQYF TGTGCCAGCTCACTTGACGAAGCGGAGCAGTACTTC
NA TRBJ2-7 TRBV11-1 TRBD2 15 CASSLLAGASYEQYF TGTGCCAGCAGCTTATTAGCGGGGGCCTCCTACGAGCAGTACTTC
NA TRBJ2-7 TRBV28 NA 19 CASSPLITRGRGGGWEQYF TGTGCCAGCAGTCCCCTAATTACCAGGGGACGAGGGGGGGGGTGGGAGCAGTACTTC
NA TRBJ1-6 TRBV7-9 NA 14 CASSLDRISSPLHF TGTGCCAGCAGCTTAGACAGGATTTCCTCACCCCTCCACTTT
once TRBJ2-5 TRBV18 TRBD1 15 CASSQGQGAGETQYF TGTGCCAGCTCACAAGGACAGGGGGCAGGAGAGACCCAGTACTTC
NA TRBJ1-2 TRBV7-3 TRBD1 14 CASSLSGTGGGYTF TGTGCCAGCAGCCTCTCCGGGACAGGGGGGGGCTACACCTTC
NA TRBJ2-3 TRBV6-5 NA 13 CASLASGTDTQYF TGTGCCAGCCTAGCGTCCGGCACAGATACGCAGTATTTT
NA TRBJ2-7 TRBV6-5 NA 15 CASSYSGPPRYEQYF TGTGCCAGCAGTTACTCGGGGCCTCCCCGATACGAGCAGTACTTC
NA TRBJ1-2 TRBV7-2 NA 14 CASALRRFNYGYTF TGTGCCAGCGCCCTCCGGAGATTTAACTATGGCTACACCTTC
once TRBJ2-7 TRBV7-8 TRBD2 12 CASSRTSVEQYF TGTGCCAGCAGCCGGACTAGCGTCGAGCAGTACTTC
NA TRBJ2-1 TRBV4-3 TRBD2 19 CASSQNRRLARLSYNEQFF TGCGCCAGCAGCCAAAACCGGAGACTAGCTCGACTCTCCTACAATGAGCAGTTCTTC
NA TRBJ1-4 TRBV6-5 NA 16 CASSFRPTGLNEKLFF TGTGCCAGCAGTTTCCGCCCGACAGGCCTTAATGAAAAACTGTTTTTT
NA TRBJ2-1 TRBV5-1 NA 15 CASSQGSSSYNEQFF TGCGCCAGCAGCCAGGGGTCCAGCTCCTACAATGAGCAGTTCTTC
NA TRBJ2-3 TRBV28 TRBD1 19 CASSLGKDRDGTGTDTQYF TGTGCCAGCAGTTTAGGTAAGGACAGGGACGGCACGGGGACAGATACGCAGTATTTT
NA TRBJ2-7 TRBV18 TRBD1 15 CASSPSDREPYEQYF TGTGCCAGCTCACCCTCGGACAGGGAGCCCTACGAGCAGTACTTC
NA TRBJ2-2 TRBV4-2 NA 15 CASSQETGDFGELFF TGTGCCAGCAGCCAAGAGACAGGCGACTTCGGGGAGCTGTTTTTT
NA TRBJ2-2 TRBV21-1 NA 17 CASSIDVRLKNTGELFF TGTGCCAGCAGCATAGATGTTCGACTAAAGAACACCGGGGAGCTGTTTTTT
NA TRBJ1-5 TRBV19 TRBD1 15 CASSIPGTGLGPQHF TGTGCCAGTAGTATCCCCGGGACAGGGCTGGGGCCCCAGCATTTT
NA TRBJ2-2 TRBV9 NA 11 CASSASGELFF TGTGCCAGCAGCGCCTCCGGGGAGCTGTTTTTT
NA TRBJ1-4 TRBV27 NA 12 CASGNTGEKLFF TGTGCCAGCGGGAATACGGGGGAAAAACTGTTTTTT
NA TRBJ1-1 TRBV6-6 NA 14 CASRRTTLNTEAFF TGTGCCAGCAGGCGGACAACACTGAACACTGAAGCTTTCTTT